In its sample, the clone carrying this T cell receptor (beta chain) was seen a few times. This specimen belongs to a study of OX40 agonist ivuxolimab in advanced cancers. On the study more broadly: It was ivuxolimab, an agonistic anti-OX40 (CD134) antibody, that patients were treated with. Cancers in dose escalation were hepatocellular, melanoma, renal cell and head and neck. With a range of roughly 20 to 80, age averaged approximately 60 years, and approximately 83% were male.

The data were produced by immunoSEQ multiplex PCR, yet TCRdb's version contains in-frame clones alone and is incomplete. In the table there are 35,000 to 50,000 clones, 88% of which are singletons. CDR1 and CDR2 from the germline V gene are ENHRY and SYGVKD. Trimming took 0 bases from V and 0 from J, leaving 10 bases between them. The CDR3 is 16 residues long. The input for sequencing was CD4+ or CD8+ T cells sorted from blood, taken in a trial of the OX40 agonist ivuxolimab. V usage is TRBV10-3 and J usage is TRBJ2-3; D may be TRBD1 (5 bases). The receptor was isolated from an adult with an advanced solid tumor such as melanoma, head and neck, liver or kidney cancer. CDR3 region: CAISESRQTSTDTQYF. The CDR3 DNA is TGTGCCATCAGTGAGTCACGACAGACTAGCACAGATACGCAGTATTTT.